The 2 T cell receptor beta chains below come from one sample, sequenced in a study of blood T cell repertoires in COVID-19. The method was immunoSEQ multiplex PCR; TCRdb's version includes in-frame clones alone and lacks a portion of them. The data contain roughly 230,000 clones, 89% of them singletons. The sequencing sample was made of peripheral blood. The receptors come from a woman in her 40s who had recovered from COVID-19.

This sequence joins TRBV7-3 and TRBJ1-1; TRBD1 matches 7 bases. Germline V gives CDR1 SGHTA, CDR2 FQGTGA. The CDR3 sequence is 14 residues long. V lost 4 bases and J lost 4; bases outside the gene matches: 6. The CDR3 loop is CASSSTGRSTEAFF. CDR3 sequence (DNA): TGTGCCAGCAGCTCGACAGGGAGGAGCACTGAAGCTTTCTTT.

A few counts support this clone. The rearrangement joins TRBV4-3 to TRBJ2-1; D is undetermined. The CDR3 consists of 13 residues. Germline CDR1 LGHNA, CDR2 YSLEER. With 0 bases removed from V and 9 bases from J, the gap between germline ends came to 9 bases. CDR3 in amino acids: CASSQDWSTEQFF. For the CDR3, the DNA is TGCGCCAGCAGCCAAGATTGGAGCACTGAGCAGTTCTTC.